This T cell receptor beta chain is from a study of T cells in Graves' hyperthyroidism and ophthalmopathy. As for the study in general: Prior to any treatment, at the point of initial diagnosis, peripheral blood was collected.

Graves' hyperthyroidism showing no ophthalmopathy progression within 18 months was considered stable. Among the patients, aged 18 to 65, hyperthyroidism was newly diagnosed and had lasted under 2 months. Amplification targeted TCR beta CDR3 regions from RNA transcripts. HTBI primers were used for first-round RT-PCR of the TCR CDR3. One entry per CDR3 protein results from TCRdb running MiXCR on the multiplex PCR reads. This sample has 500,000 to 550,000 distinct CDR3 sequences, with around 20% found just once. CDR3 size: 14 residues. V shed 6 bases and J 2 bases; nucleotides not matched to a gene: 6. CDR1 is MNHNS, CDR2 SASEGT, per germline. At least ten counts were recorded for this clonotype.

This sequence was found in a man between 18 and 35 years old with Graves' hyperthyroidism. The genes are TRBV6-1 and TRBJ1-2; 7 nucleotides match TRBD1. The sequencing input was blood. This CDR3 reads CASRATRGNYGYTF. The DNA of the CDR3 is TGTGCCAGCAGGGCGACCAGGGGGAACTATGGCTACACCTTC.